One and the same sample provided the 2 T cell receptor beta chains below, sequenced in a study of radiotherapy plus CTLA-4 blockade in lung cancer. Data came from immunoSEQ multiplex PCR; TCRdb stores just in-frame clones and leaves some out. This table holds more than 65,000 clones, around 83% found once. Sample: peripheral blood, taken from a patient treated with radiotherapy plus ipilimumab. All receptors come from a human donor with non-small cell lung cancer who had stable disease on radiotherapy plus ipilimumab.

This chain uses TRBV10-1 with TRBJ1-5, with D possibly being TRBD1 (5 bases). This CDR3 has 14 amino acids. Germline V gene lookup returns CDR1 WNHNN and CDR2 SYGVQD (reference sequence). V was shortened by 3 bases and J by 3 bases, with 9 bases between the two germline ends. The CDR3 coding sequence is TGCGCCAGCAGTGACAGGGTCAACAATCAGCCCCAGCATTTT. It yields the protein CASSDRVNNQPQHF.

This clone came up many times. This chain connects TRBV7-9 to TRBJ2-3; D gene ambiguous. The CDR3 totals 11 residues. The V and J ends lost 10 bases and 5 bases respectively, with 10 bases between them. Germline lookup yields CDR1 SEHNR and CDR2 FQNEAQ (reference sequence). CDR3 DNA sequence: TGTGCCACCCCAAAGGGAGATACGCAGTATTTT. This encodes CATPKGDTQYF.